The rows below give T cell receptor beta chains drawn from one sample of a study of blood T cell repertoires in COVID-19. Data came from immunoSEQ multiplex PCR; TCRdb stores just in-frame clones and leaves some out. The repertoire consists of 300,000 to 400,000 clones, with more than 75% occurring once and the leading ten covering about 6.9%. Source material: peripheral blood. The receptors derive from a woman in her forties or fifties with COVID-19, enrolled during active disease. Both conserved end residues are part of each CDR3. The D gene is left open where the match is weak. A clone size is listed for some rows: how often the clone was seen (once, few, many), or a class if it is expanded.

V: TRBV6-5
D: TRBD1
size: NA
J: TRBJ1-2
CDR3: CASTQSGQGANGYTF
DNA: TGTGCCAGCACCCAATCGGGACAGGGGGCAAATGGCTACACCTTC

V: TRBV5-1
D: TRBD2
size: NA
J: TRBJ2-1
CDR3: CASSFGAGAVSYNEQFF
DNA: TGCGCCAGCAGCTTCGGAGCGGGAGCAGTCTCCTACAATGAGCAGTTCTTC

V: TRBV11-3
D: TRBD1
size: NA
J: TRBJ2-7
CDR3: CASSHGQGPLSYEQYF
DNA: TGTGCCAGCAGCCATGGACAGGGTCCACTCTCCTACGAGCAGTACTTC

V: TRBV11-3
D: TRBD1
size: once
J: TRBJ1-2
CDR3: CASSSPGQATYGYTF
DNA: TGTGCCAGCAGCTCACCGGGACAGGCCACCTATGGCTACACCTTC

V: TRBV19
D: TRBD1
size: NA
J: TRBJ1-2
CDR3: CASSIDAGTGGFYGYTF
DNA: TGTGCCAGTAGTATAGATGCAGGGACAGGGGGCTTCTACGGCTACACCTTC

V: TRBV24-1
D: NA
size: NA
J: TRBJ1-2
CDR3: CATSDADRTGYGYTF
DNA: TGTGCCACCAGTGATGCCGACAGGACTGGATATGGCTACACCTTC

V: TRBV7-2
D: TRBD1
size: NA
J: TRBJ2-7
CDR3: CASSSGQGRYEQYF
DNA: TGTGCCAGCAGCTCGGGACAGGGGAGGTACGAGCAGTACTTC

V: TRBV29-1
D: NA
size: once
J: TRBJ1-5
CDR3: CSVGSRNQPQHF
DNA: TGCAGCGTTGGCAGTCGCAATCAGCCCCAGCATTTT

V: TRBV10-3
D: TRBD2
size: NA
J: TRBJ2-5
CDR3: CAISLTSGAQETQYF
DNA: TGTGCCATCAGTCTGACTAGCGGAGCCCAAGAGACCCAGTACTTC

V: TRBV18
D: TRBD2
size: NA
J: TRBJ2-3
CDR3: CASSPPGLVGTDTQYF
DNA: TGTGCCAGCTCACCACCGGGACTAGTCGGCACAGATACGCAGTATTTT

V: TRBV27
D: TRBD2
size: NA
J: TRBJ2-7
CDR3: CASSLFGRGYEQYF
DNA: TGTGCCAGCAGTTTATTCGGGAGGGGCTACGAGCAGTACTTC

V: TRBV13
D: NA
size: NA
J: TRBJ2-6
CDR3: CASSTGSPFRGANVLTF
DNA: TGTGCCAGTTCGACCGGGTCCCCATTTCGCGGGGCCAACGTCCTGACTTTC

V: TRBV19
D: TRBD1
size: NA
J: TRBJ2-1
CDR3: CASRSPGTGRYNEQFF
DNA: TGTGCCAGTAGGTCTCCCGGGACAGGGCGCTACAATGAGCAGTTCTTC

V: TRBV4-3
D: TRBD2
size: NA
J: TRBJ2-7
CDR3: CASSQVVWGLAGVTYEQYF
DNA: TGCGCCAGCAGCCAAGTAGTGTGGGGACTAGCGGGAGTAACCTACGAGCAGTACTTC

V: TRBV9
D: TRBD1
size: NA
J: TRBJ1-6
CDR3: CASSVEDRDASNSPLHF
DNA: TGTGCCAGCAGCGTAGAAGACAGGGATGCGTCAAATTCACCCCTCCACTTT

V: TRBV10-3
D: TRBD2
size: NA
J: TRBJ2-3
CDR3: CAISFRGSSGVVTDTQYF
DNA: TGTGCCATCAGTTTCCGAGGCTCTAGCGGAGTAGTGACAGATACGCAGTATTTT

V: TRBV3-1/TRBV3-2
D: NA
size: NA
J: TRBJ2-1
CDR3: CASSQTRNEQFF
DNA: TGTGCCAGCAGCCAAACTAGGAATGAGCAGTTCTTC

V: TRBV7-8
D: TRBD1
size: NA
J: TRBJ1-1
CDR3: CASSWDRNTEAFF
DNA: TGTGCCAGCAGCTGGGACAGGAACACTGAAGCTTTCTTT

V: TRBV11-2
D: NA
size: few
J: TRBJ2-5
CDR3: CASSLDFGNRETQYF
DNA: TGTGCCAGCAGCTTAGATTTCGGGAATCGGGAGACCCAGTACTTC

V: TRBV11-2
D: TRBD1
size: NA
J: TRBJ2-1
CDR3: CASSTGTGGTGEQFF
DNA: TGTGCCAGCAGCACCGGGACAGGGGGCACGGGTGAGCAGTTCTTC

V: TRBV18
D: NA
size: NA
J: TRBJ2-7
CDR3: CASSPPSSHEQYF
DNA: TGTGCCAGCTCACCACCGTCTAGCCACGAGCAGTACTTC

V: TRBV5-3
D: NA
size: NA
J: TRBJ2-7
CDR3: CARSIPSEGAYEQYF
DNA: TGTGCCAGAAGCATACCTTCGGAGGGTGCCTACGAGCAGTACTTC

V: TRBV5-4
D: NA
size: NA
J: TRBJ1-2
CDR3: CASSLDGEGYYGYTF
DNA: TGTGCCAGCAGCTTGGACGGGGAGGGCTACTATGGCTACACCTTC

V: TRBV30
D: NA
size: NA
J: TRBJ2-7
CDR3: CAWSVRQGLREQYF
DNA: TGTGCCTGGAGTGTACGACAGGGACTTAGGGAGCAGTACTTC

V: TRBV30
D: NA
size: NA
J: TRBJ1-2
CDR3: CALAGRSGYTF
DNA: TGTGCCTTAGCGGGACGCAGTGGCTACACCTTC

V: TRBV29-1
D: NA
size: NA
J: TRBJ2-1
CDR3: CSTTPGVPHSEQFF
DNA: TGCAGCACAACTCCAGGGGTTCCCCACAGCGAGCAGTTCTTC